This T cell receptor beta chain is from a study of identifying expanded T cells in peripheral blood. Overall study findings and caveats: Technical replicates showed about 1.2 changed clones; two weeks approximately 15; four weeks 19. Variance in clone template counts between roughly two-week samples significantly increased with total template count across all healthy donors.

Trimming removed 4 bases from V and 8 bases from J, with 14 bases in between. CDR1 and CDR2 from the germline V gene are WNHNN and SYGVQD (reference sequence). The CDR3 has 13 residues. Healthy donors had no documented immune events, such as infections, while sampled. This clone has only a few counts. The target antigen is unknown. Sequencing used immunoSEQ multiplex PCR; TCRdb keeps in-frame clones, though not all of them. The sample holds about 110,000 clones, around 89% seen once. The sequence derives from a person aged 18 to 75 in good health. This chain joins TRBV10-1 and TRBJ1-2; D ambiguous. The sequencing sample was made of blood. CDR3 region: CASSAERGGGYTF. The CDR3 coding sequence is TGCGCCAGCAGTGCCGAGCGGGGTGGAGGCTACACCTTC.